This TCR beta chain was profiled in a study of Ad26.COV2.S vaccination and SARS-CoV-2 variants (dated by TCRdb to the early 2020s). Describing the broader study: Donors in the vaccine arm were drawn from COV1001, a multicentre, randomized, double-blind, placebo-controlled phase I-IIa trial testing Ad26.COV2.S in healthy adults. Investigators did not know the trial group allocation while performing experiments and assessing outcomes. Ad26.COV2.S was administered intramuscularly at 5 x 10^10 or 1 x 10^11 viral particles, either as a single shot or as two shots given 56 days apart. TCRbeta repertoire sequencing was used to assess the specificity and breadth of SARS-CoV-2-reactive T cell receptors after Ad26.COV2.S vaccination. The TCR-sequenced set comprised approximately 32 samples: about 19 Ad26.COV2.S vaccine recipients, 5 placebo recipients and 8 SARS-CoV-2 convalescent individuals. Participants in the trial were split at random into five groups of five each, receiving low-dose or high-dose Ad26.COV2.S once or twice, or else placebo on both occasions. Broad study findings and their caveats: Higher spike-specific TCR breadth was observed in Ad26.COV2.S recipients than in placebo recipients (P = 0.0014). After vaccination, spike-specific CD8+ and CD4+ T cell responses were reported to show substantial breadth. The authors noted that the TCR breadth and depth analyses may have underestimated total T cell responses. Vaccine and placebo recipients had comparable non-spike TCR breadth, which fits with the vaccine containing only spike. Comparing responses between vaccine doses or regimens was not something the study was powered to do.

With respect to this clone: Its specific antigen is unknown. Base qualities were left out, and no much larger clone turns up one base away.

This sample's treatment or condition label indicates: about 20 received Ad26.COV2.S at low or high dose, single or two shots; about five received placebo; per-sample allocation not given. For vaccine and placebo recipients, repertoires were sequenced using samples collected on day 63 after the first injection. Between 29 July and 7 August 2020, Cohort 1b enrolled some 25 adults aged 18-55 years at one site in Boston, USA. Ad26.COV2.S was a replication-incompetent adenovirus type 26 vector expressing a prefusion-stabilized SARS-CoV-2 spike protein from the original Wuhan strain. The immunoSEQ Assay was used to sequence TCRbeta CDR3 regions. After extraction, genomic DNA underwent amplification by bias-controlled multiplex PCR, followed by high-throughput sequencing. For the original study's pipeline: To quantify the absolute abundance of each unique TCRbeta CDR3 region, sequences were collapsed and filtered. T cell fraction was estimated by normalizing TCRbeta template counts to usable DNA, with usable DNA measured through amplification of reference genes found in all nucleated cells. Repertoire TCRs were annotated as SARS-CoV-2-specific by exact matching of V gene, CDR3 amino acid sequence and J gene to a known reactive TCR set. The reference SARS-CoV-2 TCR set was derived from MIRA and filtered for enrichment in COVID-19-positive ImmuneCODE repertoires, a step that removed public or cross-reactive TCRs. Using the MIRA antigens, annotated TCRs were further analysed by specific ORF or by position within an ORF. Breadth was defined as the number of annotated unique rearrangements divided by the total number of unique productive rearrangements, and depth was defined as the summed frequency of the annotated unique rearrangements. Group comparisons of TCR breadth used two-sided Wilcoxon rank-sum tests. TCRdb mirrors the immuneACCESS table, restricted to in-frame sequences. Some clones are absent from its copies; in checked studies, under half trace to an unresolved V gene, and the reason for the others is unknown. Clone size and the V and J calls come from that table; the DNA yielded D and trimming. This sample is represented by roughly 350,000 clones; around 89% of them were singletons. The ten largest clones add up to around 4.5% of the sample.

This receptor was obtained from a person aged 18-65 years who received the Ad26.COV2.S COVID-19 vaccine or a placebo. The sequenced sample was peripheral blood, obtained in a trial of Ad26.COV2.S vaccine versus placebo.

The DNA is as follows: TGCGCCAGCAGCGGGGTAGCGGGGTACAATGAGCAGTTCTTC. This translates into CASSGVAGYNEQFF. The sequence joins TRBV5-1 to TRBJ2-1, and 8 junction bases match TRBD2. Trimmed from V: 4 bases; trimmed from J: 4 bases; junction bases lacking a gene match: 4. The germline V gene provides CDR1 SGHRS and CDR2 YFSETQ. Counted from cysteine to phenylalanine, this CDR3 has 14 amino acids. CDR3 DNA only is kept here, 42 bases in frame from base 1.